Listed below are T cell receptor beta chains from one sample, sequenced in a study of T cell repertoires in cytomegalovirus infection. TCRdb reprocessed the reads with MiXCR, giving one entry per CDR3 protein. The repertoire has 900,000 to 950,000 distinct CDR3 sequences, less than 40% of them found once; the top ten carry around 15%. The antigens of these receptors remain unknown. The input for sequencing was cultured CD8+ T cells from PBMCs, taken from culture after CMV antigen stimulation. The receptor source for this set is a human donor in good health (CMV status not recorded). Some clones in this sample may be carry-over from other donors' samples. CDR3s include the opening cysteine and the closing phenylalanine or tryptophan. The order of the fields is J gene, clone size, D gene, V gene, CDR3 protein, CDR3 DNA. D genes are given only for firm matches. Only part of the rows carry a size: once, few, many, or a class if the clone is expanded.

>TRBJ2-1|-|-|TRBV14
CTSSQGYHNEQFF
TGTACCAGCAGCCAAGGTTACCACAATGAGCAGTTCTTC
>TRBJ2-3|-|-|TRBV28
CASSLQASSTDTQYF
TGTGCCAGCAGTTTACAGGCCAGTAGCACAGATACGCAGTATTTT
>TRBJ2-6|few|TRBD1|TRBV12-3/TRBV12-4
CASSFKGQGSGANVLTF
TGTGCCAGCAGCTTTAAGGGACAGGGCTCTGGGGCCAACGTCCTGACTTTC
>TRBJ2-1|-|TRBD2|TRBV28
CASSTALAGGQYEQFF
TGTGCCAGCAGCACCGCGCTAGCGGGGGGCCAGTATGAGCAGTTCTTC
>TRBJ1-2|few|TRBD1|TRBV7-2
CASSLSYAGDRGDGYTF
TGTGCCAGCAGCTTGTCATACGCCGGGGACAGGGGAGATGGCTACACCTTC
>TRBJ1-5|-|TRBD1|TRBV15
CATSRARGQVDQPQHF
TGTGCCACCAGCAGAGCCAGGGGGCAGGTCGACCAGCCCCAGCATTTT
>TRBJ2-1|few|TRBD1|TRBV5-4
CASTGQGPYNEQFF
TGTGCCAGCACCGGACAGGGTCCCTACAATGAGCAGTTCTTC
>TRBJ1-2|once|-|TRBV20-1
CSAREGIYYGYTF
TGCAGTGCTAGAGAAGGAATCTACTATGGCTACACCTTC
>TRBJ2-2|-|-|TRBV28
CASSLVLSPQTGELFF
TGTGCCAGCAGTTTGGTGTTATCACCCCAAACCGGGGAGCTGTTTTTT
>TRBJ1-2|few|-|TRBV27
CASSPDGDYGYTF
TGTGCCAGCAGTCCCGACGGAGACTATGGCTACACCTTC
>TRBJ2-5|few|-|TRBV2
CASSLLGRWETQYF
TGTGCCAGCAGCCTTCTGGGCAGATGGGAGACCCAGTACTTC
>TRBJ1-6|few|TRBD1|TRBV19
CASTPQQGRNSPLHF
TGTGCCAGTACCCCCCAACAGGGGAGGAATTCACCCCTCCACTTT
>TRBJ1-5|-|-|TRBV7-6
CASSLVRDNQPQHF
TGTGCCAGCAGCTTAGTCAGGGACAATCAGCCCCAGCATTTT
>TRBJ1-2|many|-|TRBV7-8
CASSLAGGNNGYTF
TGTGCCAGCAGCTTAGCAGGGGGGAATAATGGCTACACCTTC
>TRBJ2-2|-|-|TRBV12-5
CASGRGPRELFF
TGTGCTAGTGGCCGGGGGCCGAGGGAGCTGTTTTTT
>TRBJ1-5|few|-|TRBV4-1
CASSQEAGGGQPQHF
TGCGCCAGCAGCCAAGAAGCGGGGGGCGGACAGCCCCAGCATTTT
>TRBJ1-5|few|-|TRBV7-3
CASSFYDRPNQPQHF
TGTGCCAGCAGCTTCTATGACAGGCCCAATCAGCCCCAGCATTTT
>TRBJ2-1|many|-|TRBV11-2
CASSFGLGEQFF
TGTGCCAGCAGCTTCGGGCTCGGTGAGCAGTTCTTC
>TRBJ2-7|-|TRBD1|TRBV10-3
CAIRGDRGYEQYF
TGTGCCATCAGAGGGGACAGGGGATACGAGCAGTACTTC
>TRBJ2-3|few|TRBD1|TRBV7-9
CTSEGQSTDTQYF
TGTACCAGTGAGGGACAGAGCACAGATACGCAGTATTTT
>TRBJ1-6|-|-|TRBV12-5
CASGYDSRYQPDSPLHF
TGTGCTAGTGGTTACGACAGTCGCTACCAACCGGATTCACCCCTCCACTTT
>TRBJ1-2|few|-|TRBV7-2
CASSRTGAAAFNYGYTF
TGTGCCAGCAGCCGGACTGGGGCAGCAGCTTTTAACTATGGCTACACCTTC
>TRBJ1-5|few|TRBD1|TRBV5-3
CASTSDRGSNQPQHF
TGTGCCAGCACCAGTGACAGGGGAAGCAATCAGCCCCAGCATTTT
>TRBJ2-1|-|TRBD2|TRBV4-3
CASSQDPSGGYRSYNEQFF
TGCGCCAGCAGCCAAGACCCCAGCGGGGGTTACCGTTCCTACAATGAGCAGTTCTTC
>TRBJ1-2|-|-|TRBV27
CASSFNITHYGYTF
TGTGCCAGCAGTTTCAACATTACCCACTATGGCTACACCTTC